This entry concerns a single TCR beta chain. Its antigen remains unknown. This CDR3 contains 14 residues. Germline CDR1 is SGDLS and CDR2 is YYNGEE. Trimming shortened V by 0 bases and J by 7 bases, and 11 bases separated the two germline ends. These data originate in a study of beta chain features in type 1 diabetes. Study findings and constraints: In all four CD4+ subsets, TCRB CDR3 length was significantly, moderately reduced in type 1 diabetes.

TCRB transcripts that were expressed got sequenced, as all of the isolated RNA had been reverse transcribed. Clones were sequenced by immunoSEQ multiplex PCR, and TCRdb holds only the in-frame ones, with some missing. Altogether under 70,000 clones are present, around 60% being singletons, with the ten largest covering 0.29%. This TCR derives from a woman aged 25 to 45 with type 1 diabetes. Sequenced input: stem cell memory CD4+ T cells from blood. This chain connects TRBV9 to TRBJ2-1, with D unresolved. In nucleotides, the CDR3 is TGTGCCAGCAGCGTAGCTGGGCCTTGGAATGAGCAGTTCTTC. Its translation: CASSVAGPWNEQFF.